Listed here are 28 T cell receptor beta chains from one sample, sequenced in a study of blood T cell dynamics during melanoma immunotherapy. Method: immunoSEQ multiplex PCR; TCRdb's copy keeps in-frame clones and lacks some. The sample consists of 10,000 or so clones, about 88% of them appearing once. Time point of the sample: pre-treatment baseline. The material was blood, obtained from a patient treated with checkpoint blockade. The source is a human donor with melanoma.

The V and J genes are TRBV19 and TRBJ1-2; no definite D call. Per germline, CDR1 LNHDA and CDR2 SQIVND (reference sequence). Trimming cost V 1 base and J 3 bases, with 3 bases left between them. The CDR3 length is 12 residues. CDR3 nucleotide sequence: TGTGCCAGTAGTATAGGAGACTATGGCTACACCTTC. Its translation: CASSIGDYGYTF.

This chain connects TRBV5-1 to TRBJ2-5, with D possibly matching TRBD2 (6 bases). This CDR3 contains 15 residues. Germline values: CDR1 SGHRS, CDR2 YFSETQ. V lost 0 bases and J 5 bases, leaving 14 bases between the germline ends. The CDR3 bases are TGCGCCAGCAGCTTGGGTATGGGGGGTATGGAGACCCAGTACTTC. Amino acids: CASSLGMGGMETQYF. Variable domain in full (rest from reference TRBV5-1 and TRBJ2-5): KAGVTQTPRYLIKTRGQQVTLSCSPISGHRSVSWYQQTPGQGLQFLFEYFSETQRNKGNFPGRFSGRQFSNSRSEMNVSTLELGDSALYLCASSLGMGGMETQYFGPGTRLLVL.

J is TRBJ1-6 and V is TRBV30; D not certain. The CDR3 loop spans 15 amino acids. The germline CDR1 and CDR2 sequences are GTSNPN and SVGIG (reference sequence). Trimming pared 0 bases from V and 0 bases from J, leaving 6 bases between. The CDR3 DNA sequence: TGTGCCTGGAGTGTACTTGGCTCCTATAATTCACCCCTCCACTTT. Translated, it gives CAWSVLGSYNSPLHF.

The rearrangement uses TRBV10-3 and TRBJ2-7; D perhaps matches TRBD2 (7 bases). This CDR3 has 14 residues. V was shortened by 10 bases and J by 3 bases, with 19 bases between the two germline ends. Germline values: CDR1 ENHRY, CDR2 SYGVKD. The CDR3 nucleotides read TGTGCCAGTTCTCCGGGGGGCTCTGTCTACGAGCAGTACTTC. It yields the protein CASSPGGSVYEQYF.

V usage is TRBV19 and J usage is TRBJ2-1; TRBD1 matches 9 bases. CDR3 length: 14 amino acids. V gave up 11 bases and J gave up 7 bases; unmatched junction bases: 12. Germline lookup yields CDR1 LNHDA and CDR2 SQIVND (reference sequence). The CDR3 nucleotides are TGTGCCTCGACGGACAGGGGAATGGTAAATGAGCAGTTCTTC. Translation gives CASTDRGMVNEQFF.

The genes are TRBV13 and TRBJ1-1, with D possibly TRBD1 on 5 matching bases. V was pared by 2 bases and J by 1 base, with 8 bases between. The CDR3 sequence is 14 residues long. Germline values: CDR1 PRHDT, CDR2 FYEKMQ (reference sequence). In DNA, the CDR3 is TGTGCCAGCAGCTTACGGGGGAGGAACACTGAAGCTTTCTTT. Translated, it gives CASSLRGRNTEAFF.

About this clone itself: Other DNA sequences in the same sample also yield this CDR3. This sequence joins TRBV7-9 and TRBJ1-5; tentatively, D is TRBD1 (5 bases). The germline V and J ends were trimmed by 1 base and 7 bases, with 11 bases remaining between them. Looked up from germline, CDR1 is SEHNR and CDR2 is FQNEAQ (reference sequence). The CDR3 consists of 14 residues. CDR3 loop: CASSLGNRDQPQHF. The CDR3 bases are TGTGCCAGCAGCTTAGGTAACCGGGACCAGCCCCAGCATTTT.

V and J are TRBV7-6 and TRBJ2-2, with a weak D call TRBD1 (6 bases). V was shortened by 2 bases and J by 2 bases, with 12 bases between the two germline ends. The CDR3 extends over 16 amino acids. Germline assignment: CDR1 SGHVS and CDR2 FNYEAQ. The CDR3 bases are TGTGCCAGCAGCTTACAGACAGGCTCTAACACCGGGGAGCTGTTTTTT. The encoded protein is CASSLQTGSNTGELFF.

The genes are TRBV6-6 and TRBJ1-1, with 7 bases matching TRBD1. CDR3 size: 14 residues. Looked up from germline, CDR1 is MNHNY and CDR2 is SVGAGI (reference sequence). The ends lost 9 bases at V and 1 base at J; junction bases unmatched: 8. The CDR3 DNA is TGTGCCAGTTGTGACGGGACAGCGAACACTGAAGCTTTCTTT. Its protein is CASCDGTANTEAFF.

This clone showed up just a few times. This chain connects TRBV7-9 to TRBJ2-7; no definite D call. CDR1 and CDR2 (germline): SEHNR, FQNEAQ (reference sequence). The V gene lost 5 bases and the J gene lost 0 bases, with 8 bases spanning the gap. This CDR3 contains 13 residues. The CDR3 sequence is CASSAPSSYEQYF. CDR3 DNA sequence: TGTGCCAGCAGCGCGCCTAGCTCCTACGAGCAGTACTTC.

A few counts support this clone. The chain links TRBV4-1 to TRBJ1-4; D is possibly TRBD1 (5 bases). The CDR3 is made up of 14 amino acids. V shed 3 bases and J shed 7 bases, with 12 bases lying between them. Germline CDR1 MGHRA, CDR2 YSYEKL. CDR3 sequence: CASSHARVGEKLFF. As DNA, the CDR3 is TGCGCCAGCAGCCACGCCAGGGTTGGTGAAAAACTGTTTTTT.

The chain combines TRBV29-1 with TRBJ1-4, with a tentative D call TRBD1 (5 bases). Between the trimmed V and J ends, which lost 7 bases and 0 bases, there was a span of 9 bases. Germline CDR1 SQVTM, CDR2 ANQGSEA. This CDR3 has 13 amino acids. CDR3 region: CSARGATNEKLFF. CDR3 bases: TGCAGCGCCCGGGGGGCAACTAATGAAAAACTGTTTTTT.

The chain recombines TRBV10-2 with TRBJ1-2; possibly TRBD1 for D (6 bases). This CDR3 has 12 amino acids. In germline, CDR1 is WSHSY, CDR2 SAAADI. Trimming shortened V by 6 bases and J by 8 bases, and 13 bases separated the two germline ends. CDR3 DNA: TGCGCCAGCAGCGCTAGACAGGCCGGCTACACCTTC. As protein: CASSARQAGYTF.

This chain uses TRBV4-1 with TRBJ2-5, with 7 bases that match TRBD1. The CDR3 has 15 residues. The V segment lost 3 bases and the J segment 4 bases; nucleotides outside the gene matches: 8. The germline CDR1 and CDR2 sequences are MGHRA and YSYEKL. CDR3 sequence (DNA): TGCGCCAGCAGCCAGCCCGACAGGGAATCAGAGACCCAGTACTTC. It is translated as CASSQPDRESETQYF.

The chain joins TRBV29-1 to TRBJ2-7; a weak D match, TRBD2 (6 bases). The CDR3 has 13 residues. V dropped 4 bases and J dropped 4 bases, with 14 bases sitting between them. The germline gives CDR1 SQVTM, CDR2 ANQGSEA. Here the CDR3 reads CSVVKGGGYEQYF. The CDR3 DNA follows: TGCAGCGTTGTTAAGGGTGGAGGGTACGAGCAGTACTTC.

This clone was counted only a few times. The V gene is TRBV4-1, the J gene TRBJ1-6, with D perhaps matching TRBD1 (5 bases). The CDR3 loop spans 16 amino acids. Germline V gene lookup returns CDR1 MGHRA and CDR2 YSYEKL. V lost 3 bases and J lost 3, with 12 bases in between. The CDR3 sequence: CASSHTRGGYNSPLHF. CDR3 in DNA: TGCGCCAGCAGCCATACTCGGGGGGGCTATAATTCACCCCTCCACTTT.

This chain uses TRBV13 with TRBJ1-2, with D perhaps TRBD1 (5 bases). Trimming pared 1 base from V and 6 bases from J, leaving 9 bases between. The CDR3 runs to 13 residues. Looked up from germline, CDR1 is PRHDT and CDR2 is FYEKMQ (reference sequence). The CDR3 sequence is CASSLARANGYTF. CDR3 bases: TGTGCCAGCAGCTTAGCCAGGGCTAATGGCTACACCTTC.

V and J are TRBV15 and TRBJ2-1; 13 nucleotides line up with TRBD2. Germline trimming cut 5 bases from V and 4 bases from J; bases unmatched to any gene: 8. This CDR3 has 17 residues. The germline CDR1 and CDR2 sequences are LNHNV and YYDKDF (reference sequence). DNA of the CDR3: TGTGCCACCAGCCTAACTAGCGGGGGGGCCTGGTACAATGAGCAGTTCTTC. It codes for CATSLTSGGAWYNEQFF.

The chain employs TRBV4-1 and TRBJ2-2; 8 nucleotides align to TRBD1. CDR1 is MGHRA and CDR2 is YSYEKL in the germline V gene. The CDR3 covers 18 residues. The V segment lost 3 bases and the J segment 0 bases; nucleotides outside the gene matches: 9. The CDR3 DNA follows: TGCGCCAGCAGCCACGGGAGACAGGGGCTTACGAACACCGGGGAGCTGTTTTTT. This gives the protein CASSHGRQGLTNTGELFF.

The V and J genes are TRBV2 and TRBJ2-1, with 9 bases aligning to TRBD2. With 6 bases clipped from V and 2 bases from J, the junction kept 2 bases outside the gene matches. CDR1 and CDR2 (germline): SNHLY, FYNNEI. This CDR3 comprises 14 residues. The CDR3 DNA reads TGTGCCAGCAGGCGGGAGGGACCCTACAATGAGCAGTTCTTC. The encoded protein is CASRREGPYNEQFF. Full variable domain (rest looked up from reference TRBV2 and TRBJ2-1): EPEVTQTPSHQVTQMGQEVILRCVPISNHLYFYWYRQILGQKVEFLVSFYNNEISEKSEIFDDQFSVERPDGSNFTLKIRSTKLEDSAMYFCASRREGPYNEQFFGPGTRLTVL.

The V gene is TRBV30, the J gene TRBJ2-2; D is undetermined. This CDR3 spans 13 amino acids. Germline V gives CDR1 GTSNPN, CDR2 SVGIG (reference sequence). The V end was cut by 2 bases, the J end by 5 bases, with 9 bases between. The CDR3 DNA reads TGTGCCTGGAGTACAGATACTACCGGGGAGCTGTTTTTT. Encoded protein: CAWSTDTTGELFF.

V and J are TRBV5-6 and TRBJ2-1; D gene ambiguous. Germline CDR1 is SGHDT and CDR2 is YYEEEE. Trimming took 0 bases from V and 10 from J, leaving 8 bases between them. CDR3 length: 12 amino acids. CDR3 in amino acids: CASSLGRKEQFF. CDR3 sequence (DNA): TGTGCCAGCAGCTTGGGACGGAAAGAGCAGTTCTTC.

The rearrangement uses TRBV19 and TRBJ1-2; D uncertain. V was shortened by 3 bases and J by 2 bases, with 13 bases between the two germline ends. The CDR3 totals 15 residues. The germline gives CDR1 LNHDA, CDR2 SQIVND (reference sequence). The CDR3 sequence: CASSINMEGNYGYTF. CDR3 coding DNA: TGTGCCAGTAGTATTAATATGGAGGGAAACTATGGCTACACCTTC.

This chain uses TRBV18 with TRBJ2-7; perhaps TRBD1 as D (5 bases). The CDR3 consists of 14 residues. V was pared by 3 bases and J by 3 bases, with 12 bases between. Germline V CDR1 and CDR2: KGHSH, LQKENI. CDR3 sequence: CASSPAVGDYEQYF. The CDR3 nucleotides read TGTGCCAGCTCACCGGCAGTAGGGGACTACGAGCAGTACTTC.

The chain joins TRBV5-6 to TRBJ2-5, with a weak D call TRBD1 (6 bases). V shed 4 bases and J shed 4 bases, with 20 bases lying between them. CDR1 is SGHDT, CDR2 YYEEEE, per germline. This CDR3 spans 16 amino acids. As DNA, the CDR3 is TGTGCCAGCAGCCTGGGAGTCAGGGGCTGGGGAGAGACCCAGTACTTC. The encoded protein is CASSLGVRGWGETQYF.

This chain uses TRBV6-6 with TRBJ2-1, with D uncertain. With 7 bases removed from V and 2 bases from J, the gap between germline ends came to 12 bases. CDR1 is MNHNY, CDR2 SVGAGI, per germline (reference sequence). CDR3 length: 14 amino acids. The DNA for the CDR3 is TGTGCCAGCACCTCTGGCGGACCCTACAATGAGCAGTTCTTC. Its protein product is CASTSGGPYNEQFF.

The chain couples TRBV7-8 to TRBJ2-5; no clear D. The CDR3 has 11 amino acids. The germline CDR1 and CDR2 sequences are SGHVS and FQNEAQ. With 3 bases removed from V and 5 bases from J, the gap between germline ends came to 4 bases. The CDR3 nucleotides read TGTGCCAGCAGCTTTCGGGAGACCCAGTACTTC. The encoded protein is CASSFRETQYF.

This chain connects TRBV5-1 to TRBJ2-3; D might be TRBD1 or TRBD2, each matching 6 bases. V gave up 2 bases and J gave up 6 bases, with 13 bases separating them. The CDR3 has 14 amino acids. Per the germline V gene, CDR1 is SGHRS and CDR2 is YFSETQ. CDR3 nucleotide sequence: TGCGCCAGCAGCTTAGGGGGGCGCGCGGATACGCAGTATTTT. Encoded protein: CASSLGGRADTQYF.